This TCR beta chain is drawn from a study of beta chain features in type 1 diabetes. Study-level results: The study found moderately but significantly shorter TCRB CDR3s in all four CD4+ subsets of Type 1 diabetes patients. Individuals with type 1 diabetes displayed fewer insertions and more deletions at VDJ junctions.

V was shortened by 4 bases and J by 2 bases, with 8 bases between the two germline ends. The germline CDR1 and CDR2 sequences are SNHLY and FYNNEI. The CDR3 is 13 residues long. Every bit of the isolated RNA underwent reverse transcription, so sequencing read expressed TCRB transcripts. Produced via immunoSEQ multiplex PCR; TCRdb's table is partial and in-frame only. Seen here are about 160,000 clones, approximately 10% observed once, and the top ten hold 0.65% to 0.9%. Points on this clone: Its antigen is unknown.

The chain combines TRBV2 with TRBJ2-5; possibly TRBD1 for D (6 bases). The sequence came from a woman in her twenties or thirties with type 1 diabetes. Sequencing was done on a sample of central memory CD4+ T cells from blood. The CDR3 DNA sequence: TGTGCCAGCAGTGGGGACACACAAGAGACCCAGTACTTC. This codes for CASSGDTQETQYF.